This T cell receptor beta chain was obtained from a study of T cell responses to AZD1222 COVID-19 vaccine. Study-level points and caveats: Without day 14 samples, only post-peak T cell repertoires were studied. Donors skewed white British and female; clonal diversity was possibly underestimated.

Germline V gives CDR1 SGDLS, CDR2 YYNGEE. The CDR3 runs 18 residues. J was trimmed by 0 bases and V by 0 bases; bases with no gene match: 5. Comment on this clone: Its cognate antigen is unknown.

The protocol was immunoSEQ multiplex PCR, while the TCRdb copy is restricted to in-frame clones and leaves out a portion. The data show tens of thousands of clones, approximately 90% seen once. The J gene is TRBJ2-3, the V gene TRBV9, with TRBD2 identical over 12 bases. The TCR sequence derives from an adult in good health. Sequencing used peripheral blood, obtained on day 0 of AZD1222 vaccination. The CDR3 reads CASSVGLAGGQSTDTQYF. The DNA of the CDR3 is TGTGCCAGCAGCGTAGGGCTAGCGGGGGGGCAAAGCACAGATACGCAGTATTTT.